The sample holds one count of the clone carrying this T cell receptor beta chain. Trimming stripped 7 bases from V and 6 bases from J, with 9 bases between. This CDR3 comprises 11 residues. Per the germline V gene, CDR1 is SNHLY and CDR2 is FYNNEI. The data originate from a study of blood T cell repertoires in COVID-19. Study at large: In each case, the material was cDNA or gDNA derived from T cells, B-cell-depleted T cells, or PBMCs.

The table came from immunoSEQ multiplex PCR; TCRdb's copy has only in-frame clones and leaves some out. Among tens of thousands of clones listed, around three quarters were seen once. J is TRBJ2-5 and V is TRBV2, with D possibly being TRBD1 (6 bases). Material for sequencing was peripheral blood. The sequence derives from a human donor in a cohort sampled during active COVID-19. The CDR3, as DNA: TGTGCCAGCAACAGGGAACAGACCCAGTACTTC. Amino acid sequence: CASNREQTQYF.